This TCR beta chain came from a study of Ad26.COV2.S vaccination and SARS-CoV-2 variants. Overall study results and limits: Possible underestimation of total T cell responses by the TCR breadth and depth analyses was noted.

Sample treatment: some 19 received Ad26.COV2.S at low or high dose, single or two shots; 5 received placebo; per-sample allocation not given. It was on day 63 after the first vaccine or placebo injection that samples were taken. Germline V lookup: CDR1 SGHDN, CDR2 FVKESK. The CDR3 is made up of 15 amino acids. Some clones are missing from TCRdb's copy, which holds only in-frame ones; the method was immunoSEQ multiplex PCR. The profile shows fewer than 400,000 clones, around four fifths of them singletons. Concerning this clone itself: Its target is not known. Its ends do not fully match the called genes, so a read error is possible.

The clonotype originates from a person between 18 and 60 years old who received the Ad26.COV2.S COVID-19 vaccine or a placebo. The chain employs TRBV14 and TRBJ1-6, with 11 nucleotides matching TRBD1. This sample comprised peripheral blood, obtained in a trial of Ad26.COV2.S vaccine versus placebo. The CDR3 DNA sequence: TGTGCCAGCAGTCGGGGACAGGGGGATAACTCACCCCTCCACTTT. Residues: CASSRGQGDNSPLHF.